These T cell receptor beta chains were read from a single sample in a study of CD8+ T cells in alopecia areata. The method was immunoSEQ multiplex PCR; TCRdb's version includes in-frame clones alone and lacks a portion of them. The data contain approximately 160,000 clones, about 60% of them singletons. Here the sequenced sample was CD4+ T cells sorted from blood, taken at week 24, from a patient treated with tofacitinib. Every receptor here comes from a human donor with alopecia areata. Both conserved end residues are part of each CDR3. D genes are given only for firm matches. Clone size appears in some rows only: once, few, many, or a class for an expanded clone.

D: TRBD1; J: TRBJ2-7; length: 13; V: TRBV11-2; size: few; CDR3: CASTYSGTDEQYF; DNA: TGTGCCAGCACCTATTCCGGGACAGACGAGCAGTACTTC
D: NA; J: TRBJ1-1; length: 13; V: TRBV29-1; size: NA; CDR3: CSVAATGTTEAFF; DNA: TGCAGCGTTGCAGCAACAGGGACGACTGAAGCTTTCTTT
D: NA; J: TRBJ1-5; length: 13; V: TRBV29-1; size: NA; CDR3: CSAMTAPRQPQHF; DNA: TGCAGCGCCATGACGGCCCCCCGTCAGCCCCAGCATTTT
D: TRBD1; J: TRBJ2-3; length: 15; V: TRBV6-5; size: NA; CDR3: CASRGGQGFTDTQYF; DNA: TGTGCCAGCAGGGGCGGACAGGGATTCACAGATACGCAGTATTTT
D: NA; J: TRBJ2-1; length: 14; V: TRBV5-6; size: NA; CDR3: CASSLGGGINEQFF; DNA: TGTGCCAGCAGCTTGGGCGGGGGCATCAATGAGCAGTTCTTC
D: NA; J: TRBJ1-6; length: 16; V: TRBV1; size: NA; CDR3: CTSSQEKGQKGSPLHF; DNA: TGCACCAGCAGCCAAGAGAAGGGACAGAAGGGCTCACCCCTCCACTTT
D: NA; J: TRBJ1-6; length: 13; V: TRBV5-1; size: NA; CDR3: CASSWVGETPLHF; DNA: TGCGCCAGCAGCTGGGTTGGGGAGACACCCCTCCACTTT
D: NA; J: TRBJ2-6; length: 16; V: TRBV28; size: NA; CDR3: CASSGIRESGANVLTF; DNA: TGTGCCAGCAGCGGAATTAGGGAGTCTGGGGCCAACGTCCTGACTTTC
D: NA; J: TRBJ1-5; length: 12; V: TRBV18; size: few; CDR3: CASSPSNQPQHF; DNA: TGTGCCAGCTCACCAAGCAATCAGCCCCAGCATTTT
D: NA; J: TRBJ2-7; length: 11; V: TRBV20-1; size: NA; CDR3: CSARDVRVQYF; DNA: TGCAGTGCTAGAGATGTAAGGGTCCAGTACTTC
D: TRBD1; J: TRBJ1-2; length: 12; V: TRBV30; size: NA; CDR3: CAWRGTGSGYTF; DNA: TGTGCCTGGAGGGGGACAGGCAGTGGCTACACCTTC
D: TRBD2; J: TRBJ2-7; length: 12; V: TRBV29-1; size: NA; CDR3: CSGGEGFHEQYF; DNA: TGCAGCGGAGGGGAGGGGTTCCACGAGCAGTACTTC
D: NA; J: TRBJ2-1; length: 12; V: TRBV5-1; size: NA; CDR3: CASSPGGNEQFF; DNA: TGCGCCAGCAGCCCCGGGGGTAATGAGCAGTTCTTC
D: NA; J: TRBJ1-6; length: 17; V: TRBV27; size: NA; CDR3: CASSLLSSRSYNSPLHF; DNA: TGTGCCAGCAGTTTACTATCCTCCCGCTCCTATAATTCACCCCTCCACTTT
D: NA; J: TRBJ2-6; length: 16; V: TRBV30; size: NA; CDR3: CAWNTKGGSGANVLTF; DNA: TGTGCCTGGAATACTAAGGGGGGCTCTGGGGCCAACGTCCTGACTTTC
D: NA; J: TRBJ2-5; length: 12; V: TRBV7-2; size: NA; CDR3: CASSYARETQYF; DNA: TGTGCCAGCAGCTACGCCAGGGAGACCCAGTACTTC
D: NA; J: TRBJ2-7; length: 16; V: TRBV18; size: NA; CDR3: CASSPPGRASSYEQYF; DNA: TGTGCCAGCTCACCACCAGGCAGGGCGAGCTCCTACGAGCAGTACTTC
D: NA; J: TRBJ2-7; length: 12; V: TRBV7-9; size: NA; CDR3: CASSLDIYEQYF; DNA: TGTGCCAGCAGCTTAGATATCTACGAGCAGTACTTC
D: NA; J: TRBJ2-5; length: 13; V: TRBV29-1; size: NA; CDR3: CSVRMVLKETQYF; DNA: TGCAGCGTCCGTATGGTCCTGAAAGAGACCCAGTACTTC
D: TRBD2; J: TRBJ2-5; length: 19; V: TRBV11-2; size: NA; CDR3: CASSPRPMGLPVGQETQYF; DNA: TGTGCCAGCAGCCCCAGGCCCATGGGACTACCGGTGGGGCAAGAGACCCAGTACTTC
D: NA; J: TRBJ1-5; length: 13; V: TRBV2; size: NA; CDR3: CASSLLTGQPQHF; DNA: TGTGCCAGCAGCCTTCTCACGGGTCAGCCCCAGCATTTT
D: TRBD2; J: TRBJ2-7; length: 14; V: TRBV6-5; size: NA; CDR3: CASRRLAEAYEQYF; DNA: TGTGCCAGCAGGCGTCTAGCGGAGGCCTACGAGCAGTACTTC
D: NA; J: TRBJ2-7; length: 15; V: TRBV7-8; size: NA; CDR3: CASSPSVRQSYEQYF; DNA: TGTGCCAGCAGCCCATCCGTGCGGCAAAGCTACGAGCAGTACTTC
D: NA; J: TRBJ1-2; length: 16; V: TRBV29-1; size: NA; CDR3: CSAEGQGPTLNYGYTF; DNA: TGCAGCGCTGAAGGGCAGGGTCCCACCCTTAACTATGGCTACACCTTC
D: NA; J: TRBJ2-3; length: 16; V: TRBV30; size: few; CDR3: CAWSLNRLIWADTQYF; DNA: TGTGCCTGGAGTCTTAACCGCCTGATTTGGGCAGATACGCAGTATTTT
D: NA; J: TRBJ1-2; length: 15; V: TRBV6-5; size: few; CDR3: CASSYSIAGLRGYTF; DNA: TGTGCCAGCAGTTACTCGATAGCAGGGTTAAGGGGCTACACCTTC